The sequence of this T cell receptor beta chain was determined in a study of T cells after yellow fever vaccination (dated by TCRdb to the late 2010s). For the study in its entirety: The SMART-Seq v4 Ultra Low Input RNA kit was used to prepare libraries from fractions with low cell numbers. Two healthy male donors, one aged 18 to 30 and one aged 30 to 40 years, made up the cohort. To follow T-cell clones before and after both primary and booster YFV17D yellow fever vaccination, bulk TCR alpha and beta repertoires underwent longitudinal sequencing. Blood samples were taken at several timepoints before and after primary and secondary immunization, and bulk PBMC replicates and cell subsets were isolated. Overall study results and their limits: Because abundant contaminating clonotypes from the bulk population could be contained in FACS-sorted repertoires, computational filtering was required. Only a couple of donors were included in the study, so the extent to which the findings can be generalized is limited. A small fraction of clonotypes showed up in both the CD4 and CD8 compartments, probably as a result of convergent recombination. After the booster, most of the clones that had expanded following primary vaccination were detected again (just under 97% of CD4 and 80% to 90% of CD8), which suggests that memory was broadly maintained. Compared with the primary T-cell response, the secondary T-cell response was faster but weaker, reaching its peak on day 5 rather than on day 15.

This clonotype was counted only a few times. Its antigen specificity is not known. Base qualities are not provided; no much larger clone lies one nucleotide away. From its cysteine to its phenylalanine, the CDR3 spans 16 amino acids. CDR3 DNA is the only sequence kept; it has 48 bases, read in frame from the first base. For CDR1 and CDR2, the germline V gene lists MNHEY and SVGEGT. Relative to germline, V is 5 bases shorter and J is 4 bases shorter, with 17 bases between their ends. Synthesis of TCR cDNA relied on 5'RACE template switching, a step that introduced a universal primer site along with unique molecular identifiers. Priming for cDNA synthesis came from both the TCR alpha and TCR beta constant segments. Library amplification involved two PCR steps, and the second step added sample barcodes and sequencing adapters. Sequencing of libraries was done on Illumina HiSeq 2500 (2x100 bp) or NovaSeq (2x150 bp). Concerning the study's data processing: MIGEC was used to demultiplex reads and collapse the reads into UMI consensus sequences, and MiXCR was used for V(D)J alignment. Using edgeR on replicate PBMC samples, clonotypes were called vaccine-responding if FDR was below 0.01 and the log2 fold change was above 5 up to day 15. CD4 or CD8 identity was assigned to each bulk clonotype according to whether the clonotype was present at higher abundance in the sequenced CD4 repertoire or the sequenced CD8 repertoire. Using fastp at Q25 and MiXCR, TCRdb reprocessed the public reads and kept productive beta chains. Rows are unified per CDR3 protein, each entry keeping the most common DNA and genes. What appears here as the V and J calls and clone size reflects TCRdb's work, not the paper's. Within this sample are some 350,000 distinct CDR3 sequences, with about 9.5% of them counted one time only. The ten largest account for about a sixth of the sample.

Reading the label with the study, this specimen's treatment or condition is: live attenuated yellow fever vaccine strain. At each blood-draw timepoint, two biological replicates of bulk PBMCs were collected. A standard Ficoll-Paque protocol was used to isolate PBMCs from peripheral blood. TriZol was used to extract RNA from bulk PBMCs, CD4 and CD8 fractions, and dextramer-positive and dextramer-negative fractions. This material consisted of PBMCs, taken on the day of the first yellow fever vaccination. The chain uses TRBV6-2 or TRBV6-3 and TRBJ1-4, with the D segment identity uncertain. The receptor comes from a man aged 18 to 30 who received the YFV17D yellow fever vaccine. The CDR3 protein sequence reads: CASSQQPKTGNEKLFF. At the DNA level, the sequence is TGTGCCAGCAGTCAACAACCGAAGACTGGTAATGAAAAACTGTTTTTT.